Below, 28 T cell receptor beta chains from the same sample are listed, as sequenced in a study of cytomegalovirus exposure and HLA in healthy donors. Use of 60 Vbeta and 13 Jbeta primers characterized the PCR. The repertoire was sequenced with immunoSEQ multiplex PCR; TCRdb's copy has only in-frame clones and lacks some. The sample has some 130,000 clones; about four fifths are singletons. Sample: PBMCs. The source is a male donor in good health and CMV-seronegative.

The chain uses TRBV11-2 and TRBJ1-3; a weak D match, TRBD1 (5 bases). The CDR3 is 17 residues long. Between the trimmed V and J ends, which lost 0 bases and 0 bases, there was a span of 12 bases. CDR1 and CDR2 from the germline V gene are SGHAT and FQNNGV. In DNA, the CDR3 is TGTGCCAGCAGCTTAGATCCCCAGGGATACTCTGGAAACACCATATATTTT. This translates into CASSLDPQGYSGNTIYF.

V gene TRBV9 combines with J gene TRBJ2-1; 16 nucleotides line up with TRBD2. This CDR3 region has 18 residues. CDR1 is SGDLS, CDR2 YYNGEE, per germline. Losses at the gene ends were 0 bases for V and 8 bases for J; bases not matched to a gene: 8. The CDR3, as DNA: TGTGCCAGCAGCGTAGCCCCGGGACTAGCGGGGGGGCCGCATGAGCAGTTCTTC. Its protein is CASSVAPGLAGGPHEQFF.

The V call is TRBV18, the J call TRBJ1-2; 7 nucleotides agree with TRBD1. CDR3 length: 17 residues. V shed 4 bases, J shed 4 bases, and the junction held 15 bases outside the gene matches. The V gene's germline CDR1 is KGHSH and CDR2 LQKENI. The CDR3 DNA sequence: TGTGCCAGCTCACTAACCCATACCGGGACAGATGTCTATGGCTACACCTTC. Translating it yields CASSLTHTGTDVYGYTF.

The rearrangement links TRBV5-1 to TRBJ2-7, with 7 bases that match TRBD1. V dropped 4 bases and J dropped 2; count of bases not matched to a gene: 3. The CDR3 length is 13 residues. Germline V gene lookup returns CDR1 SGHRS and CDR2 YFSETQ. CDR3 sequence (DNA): TGCGCCAGCAGCCCCGACAGGGCCTACGAGCAGTACTTC. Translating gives CASSPDRAYEQYF. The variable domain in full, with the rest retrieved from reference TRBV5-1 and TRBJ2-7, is KAGVTQTPRYLIKTRGQQVTLSCSPISGHRSVSWYQQTPGQGLQFLFEYFSETQRNKGNFPGRFSGRQFSNSRSEMNVSTLELGDSALYLCASSPDRAYEQYFGPGTRLTVT.

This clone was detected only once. CDR3 region: CASSQRRTDEQYF. The DNA of the CDR3 is TGCGCCAGCAGCCAAAGGAGGACAGATGAGCAGTACTTC. The rearrangement joins TRBV4-3 to TRBJ2-7; a possible D gene is TRBD1 (6 bases). The CDR3 contains 13 residues. The germline gives CDR1 LGHNA, CDR2 YSLEER. Trimming pared 2 bases from V and 7 bases from J, leaving 12 bases between.

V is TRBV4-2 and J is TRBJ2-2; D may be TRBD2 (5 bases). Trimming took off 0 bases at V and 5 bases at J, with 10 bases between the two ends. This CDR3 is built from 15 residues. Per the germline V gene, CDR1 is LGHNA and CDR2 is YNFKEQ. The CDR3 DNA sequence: TGTGCCAGCAGCCAAGAAAGAGGGTTAACCGGGGAGCTGTTTTTT. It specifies CASSQERGLTGELFF.

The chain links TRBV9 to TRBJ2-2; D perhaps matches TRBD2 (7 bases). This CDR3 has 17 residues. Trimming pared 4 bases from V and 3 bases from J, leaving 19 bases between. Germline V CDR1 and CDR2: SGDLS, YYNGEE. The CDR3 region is CASSPLGGASDTGELFF. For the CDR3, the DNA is TGTGCCAGCAGCCCCTTGGGGGGGGCCTCGGACACCGGGGAGCTGTTTTTT. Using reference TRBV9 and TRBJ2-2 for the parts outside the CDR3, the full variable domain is DSGVTQTPKHLITATGQRVTLRCSPRSGDLSVYWYQQSLDQGLQFLIQYYNGEERAKGNILERFSAQQFPDLHSELNLSSLELGDSALYFCASSPLGGASDTGELFFGEGSRLTVL.

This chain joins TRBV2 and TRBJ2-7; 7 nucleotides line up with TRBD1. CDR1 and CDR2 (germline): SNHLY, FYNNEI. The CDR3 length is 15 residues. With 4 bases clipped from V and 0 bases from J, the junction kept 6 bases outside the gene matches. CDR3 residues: CASSVRQGPSYEQYF. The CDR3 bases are TGTGCCAGCAGTGTCAGACAGGGACCCTCCTACGAGCAGTACTTC.

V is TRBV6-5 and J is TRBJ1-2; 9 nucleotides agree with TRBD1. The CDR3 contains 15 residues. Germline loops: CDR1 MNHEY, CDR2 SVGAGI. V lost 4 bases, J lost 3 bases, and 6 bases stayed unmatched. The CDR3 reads CASSSRDRVYYGYTF. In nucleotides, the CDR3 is TGTGCCAGCAGTTCCCGGGACAGGGTGTACTATGGCTACACCTTC.

CDR3 nucleotide sequence: TGTGCCAGCAGCAGGGACAGGGGGAGGGCTAATGAAAAACTGTTTTTT. Protein: CASSRDRGRANEKLFF. The chain carries TRBV7-2 and TRBJ1-4; 11 bases fit TRBD1. The V gene's germline CDR1 is SGHTA and CDR2 FQGNSA. CDR3 size: 16 residues. V was clipped by 5 bases and J by 3 bases; unmatched bases: 5. The complete variable domain, with remaining parts taken from reference TRBV7-2 and TRBJ1-4, reads GAGVSQSPSNKVTEKGKDVELRCDPISGHTALYWYRQSLGQGLEFLIYFQGNSAPDKSGLPSDRFSAERTGGSVSTLTIQRTQQEDSAVYLCASSRDRGRANEKLFFGSGTQLSVL.

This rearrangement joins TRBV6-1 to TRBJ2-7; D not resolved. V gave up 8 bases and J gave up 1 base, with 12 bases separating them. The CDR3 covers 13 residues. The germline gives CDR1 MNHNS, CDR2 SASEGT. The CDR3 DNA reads TGTGCCAGCCTCGAGGTGGGTTCCTACGAGCAGTACTTC. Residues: CASLEVGSYEQYF.

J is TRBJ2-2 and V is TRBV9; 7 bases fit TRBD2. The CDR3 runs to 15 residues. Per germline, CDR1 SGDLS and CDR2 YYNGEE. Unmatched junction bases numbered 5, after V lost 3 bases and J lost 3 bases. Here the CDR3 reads CASSARLAYTGELFF. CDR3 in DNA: TGTGCCAGCAGCGCGAGACTAGCTTACACCGGGGAGCTGTTTTTT.

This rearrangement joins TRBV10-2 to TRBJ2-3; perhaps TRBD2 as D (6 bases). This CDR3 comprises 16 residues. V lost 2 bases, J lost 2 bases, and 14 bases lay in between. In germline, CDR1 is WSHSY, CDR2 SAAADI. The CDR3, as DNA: TGCGCCAGCAGTGAGGGGAAGGGACTGAACACAGATACGCAGTATTTT. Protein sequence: CASSEGKGLNTDTQYF.

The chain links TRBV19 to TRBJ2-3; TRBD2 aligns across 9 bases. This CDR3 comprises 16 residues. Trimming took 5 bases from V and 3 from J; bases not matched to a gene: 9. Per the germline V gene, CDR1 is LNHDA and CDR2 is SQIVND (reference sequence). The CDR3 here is CASSPSLAGWTDTQYF. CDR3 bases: TGTGCCAGTAGTCCGTCCCTAGCGGGGTGGACAGATACGCAGTATTTT.

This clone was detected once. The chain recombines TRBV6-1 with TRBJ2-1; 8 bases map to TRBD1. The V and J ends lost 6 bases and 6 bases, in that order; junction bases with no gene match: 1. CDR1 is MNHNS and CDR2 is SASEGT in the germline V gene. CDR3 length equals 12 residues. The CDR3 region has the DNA TGTGCCAGCAGGACAGGGGCCAATGAGCAGTTCTTC. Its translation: CASRTGANEQFF.

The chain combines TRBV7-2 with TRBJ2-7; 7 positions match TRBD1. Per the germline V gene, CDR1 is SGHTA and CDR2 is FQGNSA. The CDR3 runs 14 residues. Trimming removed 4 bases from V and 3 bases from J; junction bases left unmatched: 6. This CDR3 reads CASSSTGLGYEQYF. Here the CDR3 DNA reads TGTGCCAGCAGCTCGACAGGGTTAGGCTACGAGCAGTACTTC.

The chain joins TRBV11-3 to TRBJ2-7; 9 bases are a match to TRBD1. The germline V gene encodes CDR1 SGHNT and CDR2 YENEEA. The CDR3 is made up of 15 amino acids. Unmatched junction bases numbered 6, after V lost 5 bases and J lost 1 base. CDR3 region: CASSPGGTGSYEQYF. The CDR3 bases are TGTGCCAGCAGCCCCGGAGGGACAGGGTCCTACGAGCAGTACTTC.

The CDR3 loop is CASSFGGPPAGYTF. For the CDR3, the DNA is TGTGCCAGCAGCTTCGGGGGGCCGCCGGCAGGCTACACCTTC. V is TRBV27 and J is TRBJ1-2; D is possibly TRBD1 (6 bases). This CDR3 comprises 14 residues. Germline values: CDR1 MNHEY, CDR2 SMNVEV (reference sequence). Trimming removed 6 bases at V and 8 bases at J, with 19 bases between.

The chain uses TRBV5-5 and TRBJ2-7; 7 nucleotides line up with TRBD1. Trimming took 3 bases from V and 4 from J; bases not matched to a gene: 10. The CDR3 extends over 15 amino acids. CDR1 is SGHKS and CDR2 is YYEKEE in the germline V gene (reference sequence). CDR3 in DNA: TGTGCCAGCAGCTCCGAGACAGGGCGAGTTTACGAGCAGTACTTC. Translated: CASSSETGRVYEQYF.

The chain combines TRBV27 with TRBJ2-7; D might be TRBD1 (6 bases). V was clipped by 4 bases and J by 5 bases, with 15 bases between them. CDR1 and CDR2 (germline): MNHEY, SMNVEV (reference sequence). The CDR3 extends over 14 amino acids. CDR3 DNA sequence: TGTGCCAGCAGTTCGGACAGTTCGGATAACGAGCAGTACTTC. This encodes CASSSDSSDNEQYF.

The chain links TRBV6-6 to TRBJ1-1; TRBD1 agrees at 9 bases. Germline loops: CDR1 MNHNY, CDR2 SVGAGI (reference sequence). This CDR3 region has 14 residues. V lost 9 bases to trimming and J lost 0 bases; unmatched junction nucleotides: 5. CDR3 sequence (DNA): TGTGCCAGTGGGACAGGGACCATGAACACTGAAGCTTTCTTT. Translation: CASGTGTMNTEAFF.

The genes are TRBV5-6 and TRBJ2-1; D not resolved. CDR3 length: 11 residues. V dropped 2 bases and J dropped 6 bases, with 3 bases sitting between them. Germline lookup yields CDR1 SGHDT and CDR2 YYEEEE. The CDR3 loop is CASSFINEQFF. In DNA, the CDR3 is TGTGCCAGCAGCTTTATCAATGAGCAGTTCTTC.

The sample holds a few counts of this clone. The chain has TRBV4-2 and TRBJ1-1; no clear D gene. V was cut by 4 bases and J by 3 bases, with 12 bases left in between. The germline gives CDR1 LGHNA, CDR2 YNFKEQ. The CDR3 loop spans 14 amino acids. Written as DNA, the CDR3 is TGTGCCAGCAGCCTCACTGTCGGGGACACTGAAGCTTTCTTT. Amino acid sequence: CASSLTVGDTEAFF.

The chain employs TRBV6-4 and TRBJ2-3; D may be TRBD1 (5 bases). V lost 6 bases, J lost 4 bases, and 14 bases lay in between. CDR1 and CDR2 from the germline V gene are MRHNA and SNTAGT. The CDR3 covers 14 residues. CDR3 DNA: TGTGCCAGCAGGGGGCCAAGGCCCGCAGATACGCAGTATTTT. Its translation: CASRGPRPADTQYF.

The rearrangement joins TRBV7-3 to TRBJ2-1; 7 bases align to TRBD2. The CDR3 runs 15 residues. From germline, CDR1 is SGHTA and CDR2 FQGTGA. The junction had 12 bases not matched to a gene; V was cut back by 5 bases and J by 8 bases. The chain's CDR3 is CASSERGSAWDEQFF. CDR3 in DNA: TGTGCCAGCAGCGAGCGGGGATCGGCCTGGGATGAGCAGTTCTTC. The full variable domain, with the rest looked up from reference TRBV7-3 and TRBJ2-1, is GAGVSQTPSNKVTEKGKYVELRCDPISGHTALYWYRQSLGQGPEFLIYFQGTGAADDSGLPNDRFFAVRPEGSVSTLKIQRTERGDSAVYLCASSERGSAWDEQFFGPGTRLTVL.

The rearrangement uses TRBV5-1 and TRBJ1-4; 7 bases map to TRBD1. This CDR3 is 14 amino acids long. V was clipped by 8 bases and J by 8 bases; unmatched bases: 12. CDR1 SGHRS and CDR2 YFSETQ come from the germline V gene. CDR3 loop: CASTGTDPGEKLFF. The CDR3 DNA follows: TGCGCCAGTACCGGGACAGACCCAGGGGAAAAACTGTTTTTT.

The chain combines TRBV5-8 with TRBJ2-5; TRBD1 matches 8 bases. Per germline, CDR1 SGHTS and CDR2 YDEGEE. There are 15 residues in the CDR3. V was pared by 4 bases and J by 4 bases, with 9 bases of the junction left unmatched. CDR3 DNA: TGTGCCAGCAGCCCCCCGACAGGGGAGGCAGAGACCCAGTACTTC. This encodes CASSPPTGEAETQYF.

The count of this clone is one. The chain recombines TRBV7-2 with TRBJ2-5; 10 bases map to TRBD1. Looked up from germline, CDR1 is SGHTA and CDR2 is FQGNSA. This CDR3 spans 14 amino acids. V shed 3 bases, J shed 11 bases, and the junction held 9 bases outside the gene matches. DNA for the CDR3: TGTGCCAGCAGCTTGGGACAGGGGACAGAGGAGCAGTACTTC. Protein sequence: CASSLGQGTEEQYF.